The TCR beta chain under discussion was sequenced for a study of graft-versus-host responses after intestinal transplantation. Study context: Every recipient had anti-thymocyte globulin induction and approximately three years of tacrolimus plus steroids. Study conclusions and caveats: There was an association between peak levels of circulating GvH clones and early post-transplant HvG declines. Among recipient marrow samples, GvH clones were found; some appeared first in ileum or blood.

There are 14 residues in the CDR3. The ends lost 9 bases at V and 7 bases at J; junction bases unmatched: 12. Germline CDR1 is SGHRS and CDR2 is YFSETQ. Using immunoSEQ multiplex PCR, the repertoire was profiled, and TCRdb retains in-frame clones only, with some absent. Among tens of thousands of clones listed, roughly 90% were seen once. On this clone: The target antigen is unknown.

This sequence originates from a human donor who received an intestinal transplant. The sample was unstimulated CD4+ T cells sorted from spleen or lymph node cells, taken before intestinal transplant. This chain connects TRBV5-1 to TRBJ2-2; 7 bases fit TRBD1. The CDR3 nucleotides read TGCGCCACCCAAGGGGGCAGGGTTGGCGGGGAGCTGTTTTTT. It is translated as CATQGGRVGGELFF.